The 18 T cell receptor beta chains in this list originate from one sample, sequenced in a study of beta chain features in type 1 diabetes. As every portion of the isolated RNA was reverse transcribed, the sequencing read expressed TCRB transcripts. Generated by immunoSEQ multiplex PCR, the TCRdb table keeps only in-frame clones and is missing some. The sample yields fewer than 350,000 clones, around 7.8% seen once. The sequencing input was central memory CD4+ T cells from blood. The receptors were gathered from a woman aged 18-29 years in good health.

This clone was found a few times. The rearrangement links TRBV11-3 to TRBJ2-1, with D perhaps TRBD2 (6 bases). CDR1 and CDR2 from the germline V gene are SGHNT and YENEEA. The CDR3 is 20 amino acids. V lost 3 bases to trimming and J lost 0 bases, with 24 bases between them. The CDR3 coding sequence is TGTGCCAGCAGCTTGCCTACCCGAAATAGCGGAAGGAGCTCCTACAATGAGCAGTTCTTC. Protein sequence: CASSLPTRNSGRSSYNEQFF.

At least ten counts were recorded for this clone. This rearrangement joins TRBV10-3 to TRBJ1-1; D gene unclear. CDR1 and CDR2 (germline): ENHRY, SYGVKD. The V end lost 0 bases, the J end lost 4 bases, and 9 bases lay between the germline ends. The CDR3 contains 14 residues. Written as DNA, the CDR3 is TGTGCCATCAGTGAGTCCTGGGAGGGCACTGAAGCTTTCTTT. This encodes CAISESWEGTEAFF.

This clone was counted only a few times. This chain uses TRBV14 with TRBJ1-2; no definite D call. Trimming cost V 0 bases and J 4 bases, with 12 bases left between them. Germline V lookup: CDR1 SGHDN, CDR2 FVKESK. The CDR3 consists of 15 residues. The CDR3 reads CASSQDTRRVYGYTF. Written as DNA, the CDR3 is TGTGCCAGCAGCCAAGATACCAGACGGGTCTATGGCTACACCTTC.

A few counts support this clone. The same CDR3 is also encoded by other DNA sequences in this sample. The V call is TRBV5-4, the J call TRBJ2-3; D remains unclear. The germline V and J ends were trimmed by 4 bases and 2 bases, with 8 bases remaining between them. Per germline, CDR1 SGHNT and CDR2 YYREEE (reference sequence). This CDR3 is 13 amino acids long. CDR3 protein: CASSRRFTDTQYF. The CDR3 DNA reads TGTGCCAGCAGCCGACGGTTCACAGATACGCAGTATTTT.

This clone has just a few counts. The genes are TRBV6-1 and TRBJ2-1, with a weak D call TRBD2 (7 bases). V was shortened by 7 bases and J by 0 bases, with 10 bases between the two germline ends. The germline gives CDR1 MNHNS, CDR2 SASEGT. CDR3 length: 14 amino acids. The CDR3 loop is CASKAGHSYNEQFF. In DNA, the CDR3 is TGTGCCAGCAAAGCGGGACACTCCTACAATGAGCAGTTCTTC.

The rearrangement joins TRBV7-3 to TRBJ2-1; 8 nucleotides align to TRBD2. Germline assignment: CDR1 SGHTA and CDR2 FQGTGA. This CDR3 is built from 16 residues. The junction had 14 bases not matched to a gene; V was cut back by 5 bases and J by 8 bases. The CDR3: CASSPTMSGRGDEQFF. The CDR3 DNA is TGTGCCAGCAGCCCCACGATGAGCGGGAGAGGCGATGAGCAGTTCTTC. Complete variable domain (other parts from reference TRBV7-3 and TRBJ2-1): GAGVSQTPSNKVTEKGKYVELRCDPISGHTALYWYRQSLGQGPEFLIYFQGTGAADDSGLPNDRFFAVRPEGSVSTLKIQRTERGDSAVYLCASSPTMSGRGDEQFFGPGTRLTVL.

The chain is built from TRBV7-9 and TRBJ1-1; maybe TRBD1 (6 bases). This CDR3 comprises 16 residues. Per germline, CDR1 SEHNR and CDR2 FQNEAQ (reference sequence). The ends were cut back, 2 bases at V and 5 bases at J, with 18 bases in the middle. The CDR3: CASSLIRGRGGTEAFF. The DNA for the CDR3 is TGTGCCAGCAGCTTAATTAGGGGCCGAGGGGGGACTGAAGCTTTCTTT.

In this sample, this clone turned up a few times. This chain joins TRBV29-1 and TRBJ1-1, with TRBD1 as a possible D gene (6 bases). V was clipped by 8 bases and J by 0 bases, with 16 bases between them. Germline values: CDR1 SQVTM, CDR2 ANQGSEA. CDR3 size: 14 residues. The CDR3 nucleotides are TGCAGCTCCCTTGGGGGGCAGGTGAACACTGAAGCTTTCTTT. As protein: CSSLGGQVNTEAFF.

The CDR3 DNA follows: TGTGCCAGCAGCCAAGGGGTGGGGACAACTAATGAAAAACTGTTTTTT. It yields the protein CASSQGVGTTNEKLFF. This chain joins TRBV4-2 and TRBJ1-4; D not resolved. The CDR3 loop spans 16 amino acids. Between the trimmed V and J ends, which lost 1 base and 0 bases, there was a span of 9 bases. The germline V gene has CDR1 LGHNA and CDR2 YNFKEQ.

Only a few counts were recorded for this clone. The sample contains more than one DNA sequence encoding this CDR3. The chain uses TRBV7-2 and TRBJ2-7; 9 nucleotides line up with TRBD2. The J segment lost 4 bases and the V segment lost 3 bases, leaving 1 base of the junction unmatched. CDR1 is SGHTA and CDR2 is FQGNSA in the germline V gene. The CDR3 is 13 residues long. The CDR3, as DNA: TGTGCCAGCAGCTTGCTAGCGGGGTACGAGCAGTACTTC. Encoded protein: CASSLLAGYEQYF. The entire variable domain, with the rest obtained from reference TRBV7-2 and TRBJ2-7, is as follows: GAGVSQSPSNKVTEKGKDVELRCDPISGHTALYWYRQSLGQGLEFLIYFQGNSAPDKSGLPSDRFSAERTGGSVSTLTIQRTQQEDSAVYLCASSLLAGYEQYFGPGTRLTVT.

This clone was recorded a few times. This chain connects TRBV5-1 to TRBJ2-1; no reliable D call. V lost 6 bases to trimming and J lost 6 bases, with 13 bases between them. This CDR3 spans 13 amino acids. Looked up from germline, CDR1 is SGHRS and CDR2 is YFSETQ. The CDR3 DNA is TGCGCCAGCATTACCCTTGGCGGCAATGAGCAGTTCTTC. Translation: CASITLGGNEQFF. Supplemented by reference TRBV5-1 and TRBJ2-1, the full variable domain reads KAGVTQTPRYLIKTRGQQVTLSCSPISGHRSVSWYQQTPGQGLQFLFEYFSETQRNKGNFPGRFSGRQFSNSRSEMNVSTLELGDSALYLCASITLGGNEQFFGPGTRLTVL.

The rearrangement uses TRBV2 and TRBJ2-2; D uncertain. This CDR3 region has 12 residues. Germline V gene lookup returns CDR1 SNHLY and CDR2 FYNNEI. The germline V and J ends were trimmed by 5 bases and 2 bases, with 3 bases remaining between them. The CDR3 protein is CASSFNTGELFF. Here the CDR3 DNA reads TGTGCCAGCAGTTTCAACACCGGGGAGCTGTTTTTT.

V is TRBV29-1 and J is TRBJ2-5; 7 bases fit TRBD2. Germline lookup yields CDR1 SQVTM and CDR2 ANQGSEA. The CDR3 has 16 amino acids. With 5 bases clipped from V and 2 bases from J, the junction kept 14 bases outside the gene matches. This chain's CDR3 is CSVPTGRLAEQETQYF. The CDR3 DNA reads TGCAGCGTTCCCACTGGAAGACTAGCCGAGCAAGAGACCCAGTACTTC.

V is TRBV2 and J is TRBJ2-2; 7 nucleotides agree with TRBD1. The CDR3 has 15 amino acids. V lost 6 bases to trimming and J lost 0 bases; unmatched junction nucleotides: 4. Germline CDR1 SNHLY, CDR2 FYNNEI. Here the CDR3 reads CASRRQGPNTGELFF. The CDR3 bases are TGTGCCAGCAGAAGACAGGGCCCGAACACCGGGGAGCTGTTTTTT.

This clone was picked up a small number of times. The chain links TRBV7-3 to TRBJ2-1; D ambiguous. Trimming took 2 bases from V and 0 from J, leaving 11 bases between them. CDR3 length: 16 amino acids. Germline V CDR1 and CDR2: SGHTA, FQGTGA. CDR3 nucleotides: TGTGCCAGCAGCTTAGGTAGCCCTAGCTCCTACAATGAGCAGTTCTTC. This encodes CASSLGSPSSYNEQFF. Using reference TRBV7-3 and TRBJ2-1 for the parts outside the CDR3, the full variable domain is GAGVSQTPSNKVTEKGKYVELRCDPISGHTALYWYRQSLGQGPEFLIYFQGTGAADDSGLPNDRFFAVRPEGSVSTLKIQRTERGDSAVYLCASSLGSPSSYNEQFFGPGTRLTVL.

This clone was seen a handful of times. This chain joins TRBV25-1 and TRBJ2-1; D is uncertain. Trimming took 6 bases from V and 8 from J, leaving 8 bases between them. Looked up from germline, CDR1 is MGHDK and CDR2 is SYGVNS. The CDR3 spans 11 residues. In DNA form, the CDR3 reads TGTGCCAGCAGCGAAGGACATGAGCAGTTCTTC. It specifies CASSEGHEQFF. Combining the CDR3 with reference TRBV25-1 and TRBJ2-1 gives the whole variable domain EADIYQTPRYLVIGTGKKITLECSQTMGHDKMYWYQQDPGMELHLIHYSYGVNSTEKGDLSSESTVSRIRTEHFPLTLESARPSHTSQYLCASSEGHEQFFGPGTRLTVL.

As regards this clone: The sample contains more than one DNA sequence encoding this CDR3. The rearrangement uses TRBV7-9 and TRBJ2-6; 7 bases map to TRBD1. V was pared by 4 bases and J by 4 bases, with 10 bases of the junction left unmatched. Germline V lookup: CDR1 SEHNR, CDR2 FQNEAQ (reference sequence). This CDR3 region has 17 residues. The CDR3 bases are TGTGCCAGCAGCTCAAGGACAGGAGGTGAGGGGGCCAACGTCCTGACTTTC. This codes for CASSSRTGGEGANVLTF.

This clone was detected only a few times. The V gene is TRBV27, the J gene TRBJ1-1; TRBD1 matches 9 bases. Losses at the gene ends were 6 bases for V and 4 bases for J; bases not matched to a gene: 9. Germline V gene data show CDR1 as MNHEY and CDR2 as SMNVEV (reference sequence). The CDR3 runs 15 residues. In DNA form, the CDR3 reads TGTGCCAGCAGAGGACAGGGGCGAAAGGGCACTGAAGCTTTCTTT. Amino acid sequence: CASRGQGRKGTEAFF.